These 12 T cell receptor beta chains were sequenced from one sample in a study of blood T cell repertoires in COVID-19. Sequenced by immunoSEQ multiplex PCR; TCRdb stores in-frame clones only, minus some. The sample yields about 280,000 clones, about nine tenths seen once. The sequenced sample consisted of peripheral blood. Receptors originate from a woman aged 45 to 65 who had recovered from COVID-19.

In its sample, this clone was seen once. J is TRBJ1-4 and V is TRBV28; D is unclear. This CDR3 has 11 residues. Germline V gives CDR1 MDHEN, CDR2 SYDVKM. Trimming removed 0 bases from V and 13 bases from J, with 6 bases in between. As DNA, the CDR3 is TGTGCCAGCAGTTTATGGGGCGTACTGTTTTTT. It codes for CASSLWGVLFF. Drawing the rest from reference TRBV28 and TRBJ1-4, the complete variable domain is DVKVTQSSRYLVKRTGEKVFLECVQDMDHENMFWYRQDPGLGLRLIYFSYDVKMKEKGDIPEGYSVSREKKERFSLILESASTNQTSMYLCASSLWGVLFFGSGTQLSVL.

V gene TRBV19 combines with J gene TRBJ1-2, with a weak D call TRBD1 (6 bases). V was cut by 7 bases and J by 4 bases, with 19 bases left in between. Germline V gene data show CDR1 as LNHDA and CDR2 as SQIVND (reference sequence). The CDR3 is 15 residues long. The CDR3 here is CASTPIRGLGYGYTF. The DNA for the CDR3 is TGTGCCAGTACCCCCATCAGGGGATTGGGCTATGGCTACACCTTC.

This rearrangement joins TRBV7-9 to TRBJ2-3; D not resolved. CDR3 length equals 13 residues. Trimming pared 6 bases from V and 6 bases from J, leaving 13 bases between. Germline loops: CDR1 SEHNR, CDR2 FQNEAQ (reference sequence). CDR3 amino acids: CASRMGPQDTQYF. CDR3 DNA sequence: TGTGCCAGCAGAATGGGCCCGCAGGATACGCAGTATTTT.

The V gene is TRBV29-1, the J gene TRBJ2-6; possible D gene TRBD1, 6 bases. V was pared by 5 bases and J by 0 bases, with 14 bases between. The CDR3 has 16 residues. Germline values: CDR1 SQVTM, CDR2 ANQGSEA. The DNA for the CDR3 is TGCAGCGTTTCTTTGGGGGCCAACTCTGGGGCCAACGTCCTGACTTTC. Its translation is CSVSLGANSGANVLTF.

This clone came up a few times. The CDR3 bases are TGCGCCAGCAGCCAAGAAAGTAACGGTCCCATCTATGGCTACACCTTC. Its translation is CASSQESNGPIYGYTF. The J gene is TRBJ1-2, the V gene TRBV4-1; D not resolved. The V gene's germline CDR1 is MGHRA and CDR2 YSYEKL. Trimming pared 0 bases from V and 4 bases from J, leaving 15 bases between. The CDR3 has 16 amino acids.

The chain combines TRBV12-5 with TRBJ1-1; 8 bases fit TRBD1. The germline CDR1 and CDR2 sequences are LGHNT and FRNRAP. The trim removed 4 bases at V and 6 bases at J, leaving 10 bases unmatched. The CDR3 consists of 15 residues. CDR3 DNA: TGTGCTAGTGGTTACGAAACAGGGGGGAGGTCTGAAGCTTTCTTT. It is translated as CASGYETGGRSEAFF.

This chain uses TRBV7-2 with TRBJ2-7, with TRBD2 matching over 7 bases. Germline CDR1 reads SGHTA; CDR2 reads FQGNSA. The CDR3 length is 13 residues. V lost 5 bases, J lost 6 bases, and 7 bases stayed unmatched. CDR3 region: CASSTGLRREQYF. The CDR3, as DNA: TGTGCCAGCAGCACGGGACTACGGCGCGAGCAGTACTTC. The full variable domain, rest sourced from reference TRBV7-2 and TRBJ2-7, is GAGVSQSPSNKVTEKGKDVELRCDPISGHTALYWYRQSLGQGLEFLIYFQGNSAPDKSGLPSDRFSAERTGGSVSTLTIQRTQQEDSAVYLCASSTGLRREQYFGPGTRLTVT.

J is TRBJ1-1 and V is TRBV5-1; D uncertain. V was shortened by 1 base and J by 1 base, with 14 bases between the two germline ends. Germline-derived CDR1 and CDR2 are SGHRS and YFSETQ. CDR3 length: 16 residues. For the CDR3, the DNA is TGCGCCAGCAGCTTGCTATTCGGGTCCCGGAACACTGAAGCTTTCTTT. Protein product: CASSLLFGSRNTEAFF.

The J gene is TRBJ1-5, the V gene TRBV10-3; D is perhaps TRBD1 (5 bases). The CDR3 totals 12 residues. Germline-derived CDR1 and CDR2 are ENHRY and SYGVKD. V shed 10 bases and J shed 7 bases, with 14 bases lying between them. The chain's CDR3 is CASTGGNQPQHF. The CDR3 coding sequence is TGTGCCAGCACGGGGGGAAACCAGCCCCAGCATTTT.

The chain links TRBV7-9 to TRBJ2-1; D not resolved. CDR3 length equals 17 residues. Trimming stripped 6 bases from V and 8 bases from J, with 26 bases between. CDR1 is SEHNR, CDR2 FQNEAQ, per germline (reference sequence). The CDR3, as DNA: TGTGCCAGCAGTTCCCCTGTATTAGCTGCTGCTTCAGATGAGCAGTTCTTC. This translates into CASSSPVLAAASDEQFF.

This chain uses TRBV5-1 with TRBJ2-6; TRBD1 matches 7 bases. CDR1 is SGHRS, CDR2 YFSETQ, per germline. There are 15 residues in the CDR3. J gave up 4 bases and V 4 bases, and 5 bases lay outside the gene matches. CDR3 sequence: CASSQTGSGANVLTF. The CDR3 DNA reads TGCGCCAGCAGCCAGACAGGGTCCGGGGCCAACGTCCTGACTTTC.

The chain employs TRBV11-2 and TRBJ2-7; TRBD1 matches at 7 bases. CDR1 and CDR2 from the germline V gene are SGHAT and FQNNGV. CDR3 length: 13 amino acids. Trimming took 5 bases from V and 1 from J; bases not matched to a gene: 2. CDR3 in amino acids: CASSPTGSYEQYF. The DNA for the CDR3 is TGTGCCAGCAGCCCGACAGGGTCCTACGAGCAGTACTTC. Based on the CDR3 plus reference TRBV11-2 and TRBJ2-7, the full variable domain is EAGVAQSPRYKIIEKRQSVAFWCNPISGHATLYWYQQILGQGPKLLIQFQNNGVVDDSQLPKDRFSAERLKGVDSTLKIQPAKLEDSAVYLCASSPTGSYEQYFGPGTRLTVT.